This T cell receptor beta chain was identified during a study of CD8+ T cells in alopecia areata (dated by TCRdb to about 2018). Context from the whole study: The treated patients, all with moderate-to-severe alopecia areata, were enrolled in an open-label pilot trial of oral tofacitinib given at 5 to 10 mg twice daily. Scalp clonality was compared among normal scalp (n=4), patchy alopecia areata scalp (n=8), and alopecia totalis/universalis scalp (n=8). On the human side, TCRbeta sequencing was run on scalp tissue and on sorted CD4+ and CD8+ peripheral blood T cells from healthy controls and from alopecia areata patients with either patchy or totalis/universalis disease. In treated patients, disease severity was measured using the SALT score, which gives the percentage of scalp surface area affected. Patients stayed on tofacitinib for 6 to 18 months and then had 6 months of follow-up off drug so that delayed response and recurrence could be assessed. Biopsies were taken from tofacitinib-treated patients at baseline and at 4 and 24 weeks of treatment, and a later scalp biopsy was taken in several of the tofacitinib-treated patients. TCRbeta CDR3 regions were amplified by immunoSEQ multiplex PCR using 35 Vbeta forward and 13 Jbeta reverse primers. The study used high-throughput TCRbeta sequencing to examine T cell clonal expansion in alopecia areata, in both the C3H/HeJ mouse model and human patients. RNA was extracted with the PAXgene miRNA kit for fixed scalp, the miRNeasy kit for PBMCs, and the RNeasy kit for mouse skin.

What this sample's time point label stands for: around 4 weeks on oral tofacitinib. What the treatment or condition label conveys for this sample: oral pan-JAK inhibitor, 5-10 mg twice daily. Lesional scalp punch biopsies and peripheral blood were obtained from alopecia areata patients. PBMCs were isolated by density centrifugation and stained for CD3, CD4 and CD8, and CD4+ and CD8+ T cells were sorted on a FACSAria. In the germline V gene (reference sequence), CDR1 corresponds to SGHAT and CDR2 to FQDESV. Spanning cysteine to phenylalanine, the CDR3 consists of 14 amino acids. The entry retains the CDR3 DNA only, 42 bases that are in frame from base 1. V sheds 1 base and J sheds 0 bases, leaving 5 bases between their ends. This clone has a handful of counts. The antigen it binds to is not known. No much larger clone exists at a distance of one base, and base qualities are not known. Other DNA sequences in this sample translate to the same CDR3.

The library was made by the immunoSEQ multiplex PCR assay. RNA was extracted from all samples and reverse transcribed into cDNA as template for TCR sequencing. First-strand cDNA was synthesized using SuperScript III with a 2:1 mix of oligo-dT and random hexamers. A synthetic immune receptor repertoire was used to measure amplification bias, and any remaining bias was corrected computationally. As for the authors' bioinformatics: Raw reads were preprocessed to remove errors, and CDR3 was defined by IMGT conventions from the conserved cysteine to phenylalanine. To get clonality, Shannon entropy was normalized by log2 of the number of productive unique TCRs and the result was subtracted from 1. Whether each scalp clone was CD4 or CD8 was inferred by checking scalp TCRbeta sequences against the CD4 and CD8 repertoires from sorted blood. TCRdb's version of the immuneACCESS table is confined to in-frame rearrangements and falls short of the full clone set. An unresolved V gene accounts for under half of the shortfall where checked; the remainder is of unknown origin. Clone size and V and J calls were adopted from that table, with D and trimming inferred from the DNA. The sample table shows 170,000 or so clones, and approximately 65% are seen once. In total, the top ten clones hold around 0.9% of the sample.

Results and caveats for the whole study, not just this receptor: During tofacitinib treatment, many expanded lesional clones stuck around in both scalp and blood, and this persistence may partly explain why relapse happens after treatment is stopped. Higher clonality and more expanded CD8+ clones were observed in lesional scalp than in normal scalp, particularly in alopecia totalis/universalis, a finding suggestive of antigenic drive. Because the treated cohort was small and had just a single nonresponder, larger studies are needed to establish links between baseline CD8+ expansion and response. Scalp clonality and the number of expanded CD8+ clones among the top 100 scalp clones were significantly decreased by tofacitinib. Scalp TCR repertoire analysis is complicated because resident alphabeta T cells in normal human skin are also sequenced, whereas mouse skin is dominated by gammadelta T cells. Shared TCR sequences between patients were less evident than in mice, which may be partly attributable to HLA diversity in the patient population.

Source: CD4+ T cells sorted from blood, taken at week 4, from a patient treated with tofacitinib. The clonotype was recovered from a human donor with alopecia areata. The V and J segments used are TRBV11-1 and TRBJ2-3; the D gene remains uncertain. The CDR3 region has the sequence CASSLGLSTDTQYF. The nucleotide sequence reads TGTGCCAGCAGCTTAGGCCTAAGCACAGATACGCAGTATTTT.